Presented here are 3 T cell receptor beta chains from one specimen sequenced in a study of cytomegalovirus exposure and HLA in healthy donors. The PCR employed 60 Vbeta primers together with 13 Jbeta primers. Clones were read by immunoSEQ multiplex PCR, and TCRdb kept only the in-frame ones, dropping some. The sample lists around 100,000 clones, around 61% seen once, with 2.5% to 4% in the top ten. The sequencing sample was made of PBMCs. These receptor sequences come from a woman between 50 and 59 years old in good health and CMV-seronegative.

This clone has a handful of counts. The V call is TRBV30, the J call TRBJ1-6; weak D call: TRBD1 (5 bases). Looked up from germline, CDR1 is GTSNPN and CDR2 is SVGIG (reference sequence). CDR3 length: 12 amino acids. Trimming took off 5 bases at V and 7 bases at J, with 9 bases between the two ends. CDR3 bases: TGTGCCTGGCGACAGCCGAATTCACCCCTCCACTTT. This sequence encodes CAWRQPNSPLHF.

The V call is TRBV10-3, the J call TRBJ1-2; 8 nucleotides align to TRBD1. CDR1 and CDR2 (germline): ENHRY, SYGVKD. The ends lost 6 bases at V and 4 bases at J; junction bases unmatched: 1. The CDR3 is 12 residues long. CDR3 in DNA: TGTGCCATCAGCGACAGGGGCTATGGCTACACCTTC. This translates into CAISDRGYGYTF.

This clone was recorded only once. The CDR3 DNA reads as TGTGCCAGCAGCTTAGTGGGGCCCACCGGGGAGCTGTTTTTT. It is translated as CASSLVGPTGELFF. The rearrangement uses TRBV7-8 and TRBJ2-2, with a possible D match to TRBD1 (5 bases). Germline assignment: CDR1 SGHVS and CDR2 FQNEAQ. Deletions cut 1 base from V and 4 bases from J, with 7 bases between. There are 14 residues in the CDR3.